The 27 T cell receptor beta chains reported below all come from one sample, sequenced in a study of identical twins. TCRdb re-called the 5' RACE reads with MiXCR, one entry per CDR3 protein. This table has 400,000 to 550,000 distinct CDR3 sequences, 22% appearing once. These sequences were also reported in another study, on T cells expressing NK-cell markers.

Sequencing used CD4+ T cells sorted from blood. Source of these receptors: a woman aged 18-35 years in good health.

With regard to this clonotype: The junction departs from the called germline gene at one end, perhaps through a read error. The chain joins TRBV7-7 to TRBJ2-1; TRBD2 matches 7 bases. Per germline, CDR1 SSHAT and CDR2 FNYEAQ (reference sequence). The CDR3 has 14 amino acids. DNA for the CDR3: TGTGCTAGCAGCTTAGATCTTGGGAGGGATGAGCAGTTCTTC. As protein: CASSLDLGRDEQFF.

This clonotype came up a few times. The chain is built from TRBV20-1 and TRBJ2-1; D perhaps matches TRBD1 (5 bases). This CDR3 contains 15 residues. The V gene's germline CDR1 is DFQATT and CDR2 SNEGSKA (reference sequence). V lost 0 bases to trimming and J lost 6 bases, with 15 bases between them. The CDR3 is CSARDGGRRGNEQFF. CDR3 DNA: TGCAGTGCTAGAGATGGCGGTCGAAGGGGCAATGAGCAGTTCTTC.

This clonotype was seen only a few times. The V and J genes are TRBV6-1 and TRBJ1-1; the D is unclear. Germline V gene sequence: CDR1 MNHNS, CDR2 SASEGT. The CDR3 loop spans 13 amino acids. V gave up 6 bases and J gave up 1 base, with 9 bases separating them. Here the CDR3 DNA reads TGTGCCAGCAGATCAGCCTCGAACACTGAAGCTTTCTTT. This codes for CASRSASNTEAFF.

This chain connects TRBV6-2 or TRBV6-3 to TRBJ2-1; 9 bases are shared with TRBD2. Germline V gives CDR1 MNHEY, CDR2 SVGEGT. The CDR3 is 17 residues long. Losses at the gene ends were 6 bases for V and 5 bases for J; bases not matched to a gene: 14. The CDR3 reads CASSLGFGTSRDNEQFF. For the CDR3, the DNA is TGTGCCAGCAGCCTAGGGTTCGGGACTAGCAGAGACAATGAGCAGTTCTTC.

The chain uses TRBV5-1 and TRBJ2-1, with TRBD2 matching over 8 bases. V shed 2 bases and J 10 bases; nucleotides not matched to a gene: 14. Germline V gene lookup returns CDR1 SGHRS and CDR2 YFSETQ. The CDR3 runs to 16 residues. The CDR3 DNA sequence: TGCGCCAGCAGCTTAACCGGGACTAGTGAGGGTAAGGAGCAGTTCTTC. Protein product: CASSLTGTSEGKEQFF.

The chain combines TRBV14 with TRBJ2-3; no firm D call. Germline lookup yields CDR1 SGHDN and CDR2 FVKESK. The CDR3 is 13 residues long. V lost 4 bases to trimming and J lost 4 bases, with 9 bases between them. The CDR3 sequence: CASSRGRADTQYF. DNA of the CDR3: TGTGCCAGCAGCCGTGGACGCGCAGATACGCAGTATTTT.

This chain joins TRBV5-1 and TRBJ2-7; TRBD2 agrees at 9 bases. Trimming cost V 0 bases and J 2 bases; bases outside gene matches: 3. Germline CDR1 reads SGHRS; CDR2 reads YFSETQ. The CDR3 contains 15 residues. The CDR3 DNA follows: TGCGCCAGCAGCTTGGTATCTAGCGGGGCCTACGAGCAGTACTTC. This encodes CASSLVSSGAYEQYF.

The table lists this clonotype with a few counts. This rearrangement joins TRBV5-5 to TRBJ1-2; the D is unclear. The CDR3 consists of 13 residues. V gave up 0 bases and J gave up 3 bases, with 6 bases separating them. Germline CDR1 SGHKS, CDR2 YYEKEE (reference sequence). The CDR3 DNA sequence: TGTGCCAGCAGCTTGGTGCCGGACTATGGCTACACCTTC. Translation gives CASSLVPDYGYTF.

The V gene is TRBV20-1, the J gene TRBJ2-1; 7 bases map to TRBD2. Trimming cost V 7 bases and J 8 bases; bases outside gene matches: 8. Looked up from germline, CDR1 is DFQATT and CDR2 is SNEGSKA (reference sequence). The CDR3 consists of 12 residues. CDR3 in DNA: TGCAGTGGGCGGGAGTTCGGCGATGAGCAGTTCTTC. This translates into CSGREFGDEQFF.

In this sample, this clonotype turned up a few times. The chain employs TRBV6-2 or TRBV6-3 and TRBJ2-7; 9 nucleotides align to TRBD2. This CDR3 region has 17 residues. In germline, CDR1 is MNHEY, CDR2 SVGEGT. V gave up 6 bases and J gave up 9 bases; unmatched junction bases: 21. This CDR3 is CASSPRGLALRYPGQYF. The CDR3 nucleotides read TGTGCCAGCAGCCCCAGGGGACTAGCACTCCGTTACCCCGGGCAGTACTTC.

The rearrangement links TRBV20-1 to TRBJ2-1; D uncertain. CDR3 length equals 13 residues. The germline CDR1 and CDR2 sequences are DFQATT and SNEGSKA (reference sequence). V lost 2 bases and J lost 9, with 14 bases in between. As DNA, the CDR3 is TGCAGTGCTAGATTCGAGGCGTTCGGTGAGCAGTTCTTC. Protein product: CSARFEAFGEQFF.

The CDR3 region is CASSLRDTYTGELFF. The CDR3 bases are TGTGCCAGCAGCTTGAGGGACACATACACCGGGGAGCTGTTTTTT. The rearrangement uses TRBV7-2 and TRBJ2-2; D may be TRBD1 (6 bases). Germline CDR1 reads SGHTA; CDR2 reads FQGNSA. This CDR3 region has 15 residues. Trimming removed 3 bases from V and 3 bases from J, with 11 bases in between.

This clonotype was observed a handful of times. The chain recombines TRBV12-3 or TRBV12-4 with TRBJ1-2; unclear D gene. V lost 5 bases and J 5 bases, leaving 6 bases between the germline ends. The CDR3 consists of 11 residues. The CDR3 here is CASSRQYGYTF. DNA for the CDR3: TGTGCCAGCAGTCGCCAGTATGGCTACACCTTC.

This clonotype was observed a few times. The chain joins TRBV12-3 or TRBV12-4 to TRBJ2-3; D is possibly TRBD2 (5 bases). The CDR3 length is 14 residues. V was shortened by 0 bases and J by 7 bases, with 11 bases between the two germline ends. Here the CDR3 DNA reads TGTGCCAGCAGTTTAGCGCCGGGAATGAATACGCAGTATTTT. It translates to CASSLAPGMNTQYF.

The rearrangement links TRBV10-3 to TRBJ2-1, with D perhaps TRBD1 (5 bases). The CDR3 spans 14 residues. The germline V gene has CDR1 ENHRY and CDR2 SYGVKD. V gave up 8 bases and J gave up 6 bases, with 17 bases separating them. Here the CDR3 DNA reads TGTGCCATCTCGAGCGACAGCCGACTCAATGAGCAGTTCTTC. Translating it yields CAISSDSRLNEQFF.

The chain couples TRBV5-1 to TRBJ2-3; D not resolved. Trimming removed 5 bases at V and 0 bases at J, with 13 bases between. The germline V gene has CDR1 SGHRS and CDR2 YFSETQ. There are 15 residues in the CDR3. The CDR3 DNA follows: TGCGCCAGCAGACCTCAAACTGCGAGCACAGATACGCAGTATTTT. It specifies CASRPQTASTDTQYF.

This sequence joins TRBV21-1 and TRBJ1-4; the table's D call, TRBD1, has no DNA check behind it. TRBV21-1 is designated a pseudogene. CDR3 length: 14 residues. CDR3 amino acids: CARTYRGTNEKLFF. The DNA of the CDR3 is TGTGCCAGGACCTACAGGGGAACTAATGAAAAACTGTTTTTT.

This clonotype was recorded many times. The chain joins TRBV12-3 or TRBV12-4 to TRBJ1-2; 9 bases are a match to TRBD1. V dropped 5 bases and J dropped 6; count of bases not matched to a gene: 4. The CDR3 runs 13 residues. The CDR3 spells CASSRGQGNGYTF. In DNA, the CDR3 is TGTGCCAGCAGTCGGGGACAGGGAAATGGCTACACCTTC.

There are a few counts of this clonotype. The chain employs TRBV20-1 and TRBJ1-2; 12 nucleotides agree with TRBD1. Per germline, CDR1 DFQATT and CDR2 SNEGSKA (reference sequence). Trimming took 6 bases from V and 8 from J; bases not matched to a gene: 7. This CDR3 has 13 amino acids. CDR3 in amino acids: CSARDRGQEGYTF. CDR3 DNA: TGCAGTGCGAGGGACAGGGGGCAGGAAGGCTACACCTTC.

This clonotype was found a few times. J is TRBJ2-5 and V is TRBV6-1; D is perhaps TRBD2 (6 bases). This CDR3 has 14 residues. The germline gives CDR1 MNHNS, CDR2 SASEGT. V was clipped by 8 bases and J by 5 bases, with 18 bases between them. The CDR3 nucleotides are TGTGCCAGCTATTCGGGGGAGATCCGGGAGACCCAGTACTTC. Its protein product is CASYSGEIRETQYF.

This clonotype has a single count. This chain links TRBV7-6 with TRBJ2-1; D unresolved. The CDR3 is made up of 13 amino acids. Germline assignment: CDR1 SGHVS and CDR2 FNYEAQ. V lost 5 bases to trimming and J lost 6 bases, with 11 bases between them. The CDR3 loop is CASSREYFNEQFF. DNA of the CDR3: TGTGCCAGCAGCCGTGAGTATTTCAATGAGCAGTTCTTC.

The CDR3 region has the DNA TGTGCCAGCAGCCAGAGGACTAGCGGGGTCTACAATGAGCAGTTCTTC. The encoded protein is CASSQRTSGVYNEQFF. This chain connects TRBV4-2 to TRBJ2-1; 12 bases align to TRBD2. This CDR3 contains 16 residues. Looked up from germline, CDR1 is LGHNA and CDR2 is YNFKEQ. V shed 3 bases and J 3 bases; nucleotides not matched to a gene: 3.

This clonotype was found a few times. The chain is built from TRBV20-1 and TRBJ2-6, with 7 positions matching TRBD1. The CDR3 has 14 residues. Germline V gene data show CDR1 as DFQATT and CDR2 as SNEGSKA (reference sequence). V lost 3 bases and J lost 2; bases outside the gene matches: 1. CDR3 DNA: TGCAGTGCTAGGACAGGGACTGGGGCCAACGTCCTGACTTTC. Protein product: CSARTGTGANVLTF.

This chain uses TRBV3-1 with TRBJ1-2; D not certain. From germline, CDR1 is LGHDT and CDR2 YNNKEL (reference sequence). This CDR3 region has 13 residues. Trimming pared 2 bases from V and 4 bases from J, leaving 8 bases between. The CDR3 protein is CASSQPGVYGYTF. DNA of the CDR3: TGTGCCAGCAGCCAACCCGGGGTCTATGGCTACACCTTC.

V usage is TRBV20-1 and J usage is TRBJ1-2; D perhaps matches TRBD1 (5 bases). CDR1 is DFQATT, CDR2 SNEGSKA, per germline (reference sequence). The CDR3 covers 16 residues. Trimming removed 6 bases at V and 6 bases at J, with 26 bases between. CDR3 coding DNA: TGCAGTGCCCTAGGGGATCAGGGTCGCAGAAATCATGGCTACACCTTC. Its protein product is CSALGDQGRRNHGYTF.

V and J are TRBV7-6 and TRBJ2-1; D uncertain. Trimming removed 5 bases from V and 6 bases from J, with 11 bases in between. Germline CDR1 SGHVS, CDR2 FNYEAQ. The CDR3 is 13 amino acids. CDR3 sequence reads: CASSPRLINEQFF. In DNA form, the CDR3 reads TGTGCCAGCAGCCCCAGGCTAATCAATGAGCAGTTCTTC.

V usage is TRBV12-3 or TRBV12-4 and J usage is TRBJ1-5; a weak D match, TRBD1 (5 bases). This CDR3 has 17 amino acids. Trimming shortened V by 3 bases and J by 0 bases, and 15 bases separated the two germline ends. The CDR3 reads CASSLGVGGYSNQPQHF. As DNA, the CDR3 is TGTGCCAGCAGTTTGGGGGTCGGGGGATATAGCAATCAGCCCCAGCATTTT.